The 32 T cell receptor delta chains below were found in one sample sequenced in a study of gamma-delta chains in newborns, infants, children. TCRdb used CATT to re-call clones from the reads. This table has 1,500 to 2,000 delta-chain clones, roughly 1% appearing once. Sequenced: blood. The receptors derive from a child who was a newborn, infant or young child, either healthy, febrile or measles-vaccinated (not recorded which).

Of note for this clone: One base separates it from a far larger clone, so it is likely a read error. The sample carries other DNA sequences with the same CDR3. This chain links TRDV2 with TRDJ1; possible D gene TRDD3, 5 bases. The CDR3 sequence is 15 residues long. Deletions cut 0 bases from V and 0 bases from J, with 10 bases between. Germline assignment: CDR1 GEAIGNYY and CDR2 EKD. The CDR3, as DNA: TGTGCCTGTGACACCCTGGGCCCGAACACCGATAAACTCATCTTT. It yields the protein CACDTLGPNTDKLIF.

This clone has just a few counts. This DNA's translation differs at residue 11 from TCRdb's protein, which comes from a much larger clone; a read error is likely, and the protein shown is translated from the DNA. The chain couples TRDV2 to TRDJ2, with D possibly TRDD3 on 6 matching bases. Per germline, CDR1 GEAIGNYY and CDR2 EKD. The CDR3 spans 15 residues. V was cut by 0 bases and J by 11 bases, with 18 bases left in between. The CDR3 protein is CACDTVGASGDQLFF. CDR3 DNA sequence: TGTGCCTGTGACACCGTGGGGGCCTCGGGAGATCAACTCTTCTTT.

This clone is deemed medium-sized. This likely came from a read error, as a far larger clone is one base away. This sequence joins TRDV2 and TRDJ3; D possibly corresponds to TRDD3 (6 bases). Germline values: CDR1 GEAIGNYY, CDR2 EKD. This CDR3 comprises 20 residues. The CDR3 sequence is CACGTGWGQPSSWDTRQMFF. Here the CDR3 DNA reads TGTGCCTGTGGCACCGGCTGGGGCCAACCTAGCTCCTGGGACACCCGACAGATGTTTTTC.

Details on this clone: This is likely an artifact of a read error, given a far larger clone one base away. Other DNA sequences within the sample encode an identical CDR3. The chain has TRDV2 and TRDJ1; D assignment may be TRDD1 or TRDD3 (5 bases each). The CDR3 runs to 14 residues. CDR1 is GEAIGNYY and CDR2 is EKD in the germline V gene. The ends were cut back, 6 bases at V and 4 bases at J, with 17 bases in the middle. The CDR3 region is CACFLVGEIDKLIF. The CDR3 DNA is TGTGCCTGTTTCTTGGTAGGGGAAATCGATAAACTCATCTTT.

The sample holds a few counts of this clone. The protein that TCRdb holds for this DNA derives from a much larger clone and differs from the translated DNA at residue 7, which likely indicates a read error; the protein shown here is translated from the DNA. The gene calls are TRDV2 and TRDJ3, with D tentatively TRDD3 (5 bases). The germline CDR1 and CDR2 sequences are GEAIGNYY and EKD. V was trimmed by 0 bases and J by 1 base, leaving 12 bases between them. CDR3 length: 18 residues. CDR3 nucleotide sequence: TGTGCCTGTGACACCGTGACGGGGAGATCCTGGGACACCCGACAGATGTTTTTC. This gives the protein CACDTVTGRSWDTRQMFF.

This clone has just a few counts. It differs at one base from a far larger clone, so likely a read error. The sample carries other DNA sequences with the same CDR3. The chain joins TRAV29/DV5 to TRDJ1, with a possible D match to TRDD3 (5 bases). This CDR3 has 13 amino acids. Germline CDR1 is NSMFDY and CDR2 is ISSIKDK. In DNA, the CDR3 is TGTGCGGCATGTGGGGCCCTTAGGGGGAAACTCATCTTT. Translation: CAACGALRGKLIF.

This clone occurred a few times. The protein given by TCRdb reflects a much larger clone and differs at residue 10 from this DNA's translation, likely from a read error; the protein shown is the DNA's translation. J is TRDJ3 and V is TRDV2; perhaps TRDD3 as D (5 bases). V dropped 0 bases and J dropped 0 bases, with 17 bases sitting between them. CDR1 is GEAIGNYY, CDR2 EKD, per germline. This CDR3 has 20 amino acids. CDR3 bases: TGTGCCTGTGACACCATAGCCTCGGGGGTCAGCTCCTGGGACACCCGACAGATGTTTTTC. Protein: CACDTIASGVSSWDTRQMFF.

Details on this clone: A far larger clone is only one base removed, so a read error is likely. Distinct nucleotide sequences in the sample also encode this CDR3. The CDR3 DNA sequence: TGTGCCTGTGATCGATTAGGCTCCGATAAACTTATCTTT. Its protein is CACDRLGSDKLIF. The chain couples TRDV2 to TRDJ1; D is undetermined. Germline loops: CDR1 GEAIGNYY, CDR2 EKD. The CDR3 consists of 13 residues.

This clone was counted only a few times. The mismatch at residue 13 between this DNA's translation and the TCRdb protein of a much larger clone likely reflects a read error; the protein shown is translated from the DNA. The chain employs TRDV2 and TRDJ1; D is possibly TRDD3 (6 bases). The CDR3 is made up of 17 amino acids. Germline-derived CDR1 and CDR2 are GEAIGNYY and EKD. The DNA of the CDR3 is TGTGCCTGTGAAGGATTGGGGGTAAAGAGGGACACCGAAAAACTCATCTTT. As protein: CACEGLGVKRDTEKLIF.

Judged by abundance, this clone is medium-sized (0.01 to 0.1%). TCRdb's entry gives the protein of a much larger clone, which mismatches this DNA's translation at residue 3, likely from a read error; the protein reported here is translated from the DNA. The chain recombines TRDV2 with TRDJ2, with D tentatively TRDD2 or TRDD3 (6 bases each). This CDR3 region has 15 residues. Germline lookup yields CDR1 GEAIGNYY and CDR2 EKD. Written as DNA, the CDR3 is TGTGCCCGTGACTCGCTCCTACCTGGGGCAGCACAACTCTTCTTT. Encoded protein: CARDSLLPGAAQLFF.

This clone showed up just a few times. TCRdb records a much larger clone's protein for this DNA, with a difference at residue 11 that likely arises from a read error; the protein given is the translation of the DNA. CDR3 region: CACDTLLLGANSWDTRQMFF. Here the CDR3 DNA reads TGTGCCTGTGACACCCTCTTACTGGGGGCTAACTCCTGGGACACCCGACAGATGTTTTTC. The V and J genes are TRDV2 and TRDJ3; 8 nucleotides match TRDD3. J gave up 0 bases and V 0 bases, and 9 bases lay outside the gene matches. The V gene's germline CDR1 is GEAIGNYY and CDR2 EKD. This CDR3 contains 20 residues.

Concerning this clone: Compared with germline, one end of the junction differs, possibly owing to a read error. The chain is built from TRDV2 and TRDJ2; perhaps D is TRDD2 or TRDD3 (6 bases each). The CDR3 sequence is 14 residues long. Germline assignment: CDR1 GEAIGNYY and CDR2 EKD. This CDR3 reads CACDSLLPGAAQFF. The CDR3 DNA follows: TGTGCCTGTGACTCGCTCCTACCTGGGGCAGCACAATTCTTC.

This clone was detected only a few times. The protein TCRdb lists belongs to a much larger clone and differs from this DNA's translation at residue 12, which points to a read error; the protein shown is made from the DNA. The CDR3 loop is CACDQVSRTDTYKLIF. DNA of the CDR3: TGTGCCTGTGACCAAGTTAGCCGGACGGACACCTATAAACTCATCTTT. V and J are TRDV2 and TRDJ1; D gene uncertain. CDR3 size: 16 residues. Per the germline V gene, CDR1 is GEAIGNYY and CDR2 is EKD.

About this clone: The protein in TCRdb stems from a much larger clone and differs at residue 13 from this DNA's translation, likely a read error; here the protein is translated from the DNA. The chain recombines TRDV2 with TRDJ1; 11 positions agree with TRDD3. Germline V gene sequence: CDR1 GEAIGNYY, CDR2 EKD. CDR3 length equals 15 residues. CDR3 nucleotides: TGTGCCTGTGATGGACTGGGGGATAACACCGATAAACACATCTTT. Encoded protein: CACDGLGDNTDKHIF.

This clone showed up just a few times. A far larger clone lies a single base away; this is likely a read error. Other DNA sequences in the same sample also yield this CDR3. The gene calls are TRDV2 and TRDJ3, with a possible D match to TRDD3 (5 bases). Germline CDR1 GEAIGNYY, CDR2 EKD. The CDR3 is made up of 18 amino acids. The CDR3 bases are TGTGCCTGCGACACCGTGATGGGGAGATCCTGGGACACCCGACAGATGTTTTTC. It is translated as CACDTVMGRSWDTRQMFF.

About this clone itself: A read error likely explains why the TCRdb protein, taken from a much larger clone, differs from this DNA's translation at residue 6; the protein shown is translated from the DNA. The DNA for the CDR3 is TGTGCCTGTGACACCACAGCCTCGGGGATCAGCTCCTGGGACACCCGACAGATGTTTTTC. It translates to CACDTTASGISSWDTRQMFF. This sequence joins TRDV2 and TRDJ3; D possibly corresponds to TRDD3 (6 bases). This CDR3 is 20 amino acids long. V was clipped by 0 bases and J by 0 bases, with 17 bases between them. Germline V lookup: CDR1 GEAIGNYY, CDR2 EKD.

With regard to this clone: With a far larger clone one base away, a read error is the likely cause. The sample has other DNA sequences that encode this CDR3 too. This sequence joins TRDV2 and TRDJ1, with 11 bases aligning to TRDD3. The length of the CDR3 is 19 residues. Losses at the gene ends were 0 bases for V and 13 bases for J; bases not matched to a gene: 24. Germline-derived CDR1 and CDR2 are GEAIGNYY and EKD. CDR3 in DNA: TGTGCCTGTGACACCTATCTCGAGTACTGGGGGATAGTGAGCGATAAGCCCATCTTT. Its translation is CACDTYLEYWGIVSDKPIF.

Concerning this clone itself: Translating this DNA gives a protein that differs at residue 12 from the TCRdb one, which belongs to a much larger clone; a read error is likely, and the protein shown is this translation. CDR3 protein: CACDTLLGDDTEKLIF. The CDR3 nucleotides read TGTGCCTGTGACACCTTACTGGGGGACGACACCGAAAAACTCATCTTT. The chain employs TRDV2 and TRDJ1, with 9 bases lining up with TRDD3. This CDR3 comprises 16 residues. The V gene's germline CDR1 is GEAIGNYY and CDR2 EKD.

This clone was picked up a small number of times. A read error is likely here: a far larger clone is one base away. Different DNA sequences within this sample yield the same CDR3. The V and J genes are TRDV2 and TRDJ1; 12 bases match TRDD3. Germline CDR1 GEAIGNYY, CDR2 EKD. The V gene end was trimmed by 1 base and the J gene end by 3 bases; junction bases not matched to a gene: 14. The CDR3 is 19 residues long. This CDR3 is CACDTLLGDTRGNADKLIF. The CDR3 DNA sequence: TGTGCCTGTGACACTTTGCTGGGGGATACGAGGGGCAACGCCGATAAACTCATCTTT.

Only a few counts were recorded for this clone. It differs at one base from a far larger clone, so likely a read error. Distinct nucleotide sequences in the sample also encode this CDR3. Written as DNA, the CDR3 is TGTGCTTGTGACTCGCTCCTACCTGGGGCAGCACAACTCTTCTTT. It codes for CACDSLLPGAAQLFF. The rearrangement joins TRDV2 to TRDJ2; D might be TRDD2 or TRDD3, each matching 6 bases. CDR1 and CDR2 (germline): GEAIGNYY, EKD. The CDR3 contains 15 residues.

This clone came up a few times. Only one base separates this from a far larger clonotype, so it likely reflects a read error. Other DNA sequences in the sample encode the same CDR3. V usage is TRDV2 and J usage is TRDJ1; 11 positions agree with TRDD3. From germline, CDR1 is GEAIGNYY and CDR2 EKD. The CDR3 runs to 15 residues. CDR3 DNA sequence: TGTGCCTGTGATGGACTGGGGGATAACACCGATAAGCTCATCTTT. Protein: CACDGLGDNTDKLIF.

This clone was counted many times. A far larger clone differs by one base, so this is likely a read error. Other DNA sequences in the sample encode the same CDR3. This chain uses TRDV2 with TRDJ1, with D unresolved. The CDR3 is made up of 13 amino acids. Germline loops: CDR1 GEAIGNYY, CDR2 EKD. Trimming removed 3 bases from V and 3 bases from J, with 10 bases in between. CDR3 region: CACDRLGSDKLIF. The CDR3 DNA is TGTGCCTGTGACCGATTAGGCTCCGATAAACTCATCTTT.

The chain employs TRDV2 and TRDJ3; 10 bases align to TRDD3. J gave up 1 base and V 4 bases, and 6 bases lay outside the gene matches. The germline CDR1 and CDR2 sequences are GEAIGNYY and EKD. CDR3 length: 18 residues. CDR3 region: CACDAYWGMSWDTRQMFF. The CDR3, as DNA: TGTGCCTGTGATGCGTACTGGGGGATGTCCTGGGACACCCGACAGATGTTTTTC.

This clone has just a few counts. TCRdb's protein, taken from a much larger clone, differs from this DNA's translation at residue 8, likely owing to a read error; the protein displayed comes from the DNA. CDR3 coding DNA: TGTGCCTGTGACACTCTGGGCTCGAACACCGATAAACTCATCTTT. Translation gives CACDTLGSNTDKLIF. The gene calls are TRDV2 and TRDJ1; tentative D call: TRDD3 (5 bases). The CDR3 is 15 amino acids. Trimming took 1 base from V and 0 from J, leaving 11 bases between them. Germline-derived CDR1 and CDR2 are GEAIGNYY and EKD.

To note about this clone: This likely stems from a read error, as it lies one base from a far larger clone. Additional DNA sequences in this sample encode the identical CDR3. The chain combines TRDV2 with TRDJ1; 8 nucleotides match TRDD3. Trimming took 1 base from V and 3 from J; bases not matched to a gene: 18. Germline values: CDR1 GEAIGNYY, CDR2 EKD. The CDR3 spans 19 residues. The CDR3 DNA reads as TGTGCCTGTGACACTCTGCTGGGGGACACGAGGGGCAACGCCGATAAACTCATCTTT. This sequence encodes CACDTLLGDTRGNADKLIF.

In regard to this clone: This likely stems from a read error, as it lies one base from a far larger clone. Other DNA sequences in this sample translate to the same CDR3. J is TRDJ3 and V is TRDV2; TRDD3 matches 12 bases. The CDR3 totals 18 residues. The germline V gene has CDR1 GEAIGNYY and CDR2 EKD. With 2 bases clipped from V and 4 bases from J, the junction kept 5 bases outside the gene matches. CDR3 DNA: TGTGCCTGTGACAATACTGGGGGATACTCATGGGACACCCGACAGATGTTTTTC. Encoded protein: CACDNTGGYSWDTRQMFF.

Turning to this clone: The protein that TCRdb holds for this DNA derives from a much larger clone and differs from the translated DNA at residue 16, which likely indicates a read error; the protein shown here is translated from the DNA. This chain connects TRDV2 to TRDJ1, with 12 bases identical to TRDD3. This CDR3 has 19 residues. Germline CDR1 is GEAIGNYY and CDR2 is EKD. In DNA form, the CDR3 reads TGTGCCTGTGACACTCTGCTGGGGGATACGAGGGGCAACGCCGATGAACTCATCTTT. It specifies CACDTLLGDTRGNADELIF.

For this clone: TCRdb's protein for this DNA is that of a much larger clone and differs from the translation at residue 13, likely a read error; the protein shown is the DNA translation. The chain recombines TRDV2 with TRDJ1, with TRDD3 matching 8 bases. The CDR3 totals 17 residues. Germline CDR1 reads GEAIGNYY; CDR2 reads EKD. CDR3 sequence: CACDEVLGAPYTVKLIF. The CDR3 DNA reads TGTGCCTGTGACGAAGTACTGGGGGCCCCGTACACCGTTAAACTCATCTTT.

As concerns this clone: TCRdb's protein, taken from a much larger clone, differs from this DNA's translation at residue 10, likely owing to a read error; the protein displayed comes from the DNA. The rearrangement uses TRDV2 and TRDJ1; TRDD3 agrees at 8 bases. After removal of 3 bases from V and 0 bases from J, the junction contained 11 bases not matched to a gene. The CDR3 is 17 residues long. Germline lookup yields CDR1 GEAIGNYY and CDR2 EKD. CDR3 sequence: CACDEVLGASYTDKLIF. For the CDR3, the DNA is TGTGCCTGTGACGAAGTACTGGGGGCCTCGTACACCGATAAACTCATCTTT.

On this clone itself: TCRdb records a much larger clone's protein for this DNA, with a difference at residue 18 that likely arises from a read error; the protein given is the translation of the DNA. The V gene is TRDV2, the J gene TRDJ1, with TRDD3 matching 12 bases. CDR3 length equals 20 residues. Germline V lookup: CDR1 GEAIGNYY, CDR2 EKD. The CDR3 sequence is CACDHVGPTGGYSIPDKPIF. CDR3 sequence (DNA): TGTGCCTGTGACCACGTCGGGCCTACTGGGGGATACTCAATACCCGATAAACCCATCTTT.

This clone has just a few counts. The protein TCRdb gives is from a much larger clone and does not agree with this DNA's translation at residue 13, likely a read error; the protein shown here comes from the DNA. This sequence joins TRDV2 and TRDJ3, with D perhaps TRDD3 (5 bases). CDR1 is GEAIGNYY and CDR2 is EKD in the germline V gene. The CDR3 sequence is 18 residues long. The DNA of the CDR3 is TGTGCCTGTGACACCGTGATGGGGAGATCCTGGGACAACCGACAGATGTTTTTC. Its protein is CACDTVMGRSWDNRQMFF.

This clone was detected a few times. The TCRdb protein comes from a much larger clone and disagrees with this DNA's translation at residue 2, likely due to a read error; the protein given here is derived from the DNA. This chain joins TRDV2 and TRDJ1, with 10 bases fitting TRDD3. The length of the CDR3 is 17 residues. CDR1 and CDR2 from the germline V gene are GEAIGNYY and EKD. CDR3 region: CSCDKLGDPSYTDKLIF. CDR3 bases: TGTTCCTGTGACAAACTGGGGGATCCGTCGTACACCGATAAACTCATCTTT.